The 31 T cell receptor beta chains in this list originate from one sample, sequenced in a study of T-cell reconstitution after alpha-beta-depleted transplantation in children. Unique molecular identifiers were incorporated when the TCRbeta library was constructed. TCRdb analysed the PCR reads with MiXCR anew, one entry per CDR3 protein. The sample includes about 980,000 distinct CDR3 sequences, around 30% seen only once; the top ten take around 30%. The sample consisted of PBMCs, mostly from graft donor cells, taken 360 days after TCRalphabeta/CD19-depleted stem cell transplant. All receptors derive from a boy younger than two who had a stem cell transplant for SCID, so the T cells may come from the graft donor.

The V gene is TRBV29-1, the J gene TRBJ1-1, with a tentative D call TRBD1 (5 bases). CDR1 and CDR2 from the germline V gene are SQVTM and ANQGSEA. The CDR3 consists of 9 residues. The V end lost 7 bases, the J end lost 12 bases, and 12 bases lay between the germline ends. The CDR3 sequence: CSGGDSPFF. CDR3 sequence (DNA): TGCAGCGGTGGGGACTCGCCTTTCTTT.

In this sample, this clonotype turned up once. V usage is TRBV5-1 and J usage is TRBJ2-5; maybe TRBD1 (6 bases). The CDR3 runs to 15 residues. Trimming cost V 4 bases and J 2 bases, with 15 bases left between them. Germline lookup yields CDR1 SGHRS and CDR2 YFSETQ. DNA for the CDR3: TGCGCCAGCAGCCGAGAGGGGGACCCTCAAGAGACCCAGTACTTC. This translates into CASSREGDPQETQYF.

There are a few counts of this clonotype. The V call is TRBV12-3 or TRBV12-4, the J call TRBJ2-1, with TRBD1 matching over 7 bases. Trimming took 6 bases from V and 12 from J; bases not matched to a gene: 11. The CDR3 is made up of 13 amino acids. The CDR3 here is CASSPDRVGWQFF. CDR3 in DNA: TGTGCCAGCAGCCCCGACAGGGTGGGTTGGCAGTTCTTC.

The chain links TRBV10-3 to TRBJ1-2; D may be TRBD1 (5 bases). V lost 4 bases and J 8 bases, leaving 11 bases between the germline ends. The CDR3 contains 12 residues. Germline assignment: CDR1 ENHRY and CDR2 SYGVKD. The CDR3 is CAISGRGDGYTF. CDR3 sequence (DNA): TGTGCCATCAGTGGGAGAGGGGACGGCTACACCTTC.

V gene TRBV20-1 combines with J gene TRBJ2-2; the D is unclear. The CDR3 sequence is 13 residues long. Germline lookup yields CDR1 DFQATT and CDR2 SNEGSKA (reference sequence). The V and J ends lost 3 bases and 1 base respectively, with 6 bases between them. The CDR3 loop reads CSARMRNTGELFF. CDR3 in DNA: TGCAGTGCTAGGATGAGGAACACCGGGGAGCTGTTTTTT.

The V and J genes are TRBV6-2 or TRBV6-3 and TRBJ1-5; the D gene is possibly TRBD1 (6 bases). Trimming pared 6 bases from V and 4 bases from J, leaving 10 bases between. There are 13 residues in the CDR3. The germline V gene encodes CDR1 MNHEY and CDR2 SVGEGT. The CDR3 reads CASRKGQNQPQHF. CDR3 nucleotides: TGTGCCAGCAGGAAAGGACAGAATCAGCCCCAGCATTTT.

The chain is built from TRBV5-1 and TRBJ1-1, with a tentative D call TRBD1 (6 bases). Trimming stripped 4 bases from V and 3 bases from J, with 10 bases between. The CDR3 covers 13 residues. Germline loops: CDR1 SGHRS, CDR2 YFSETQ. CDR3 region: CASSADRYTEAFF. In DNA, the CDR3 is TGCGCCAGCAGCGCTGACAGGTACACTGAAGCTTTCTTT.

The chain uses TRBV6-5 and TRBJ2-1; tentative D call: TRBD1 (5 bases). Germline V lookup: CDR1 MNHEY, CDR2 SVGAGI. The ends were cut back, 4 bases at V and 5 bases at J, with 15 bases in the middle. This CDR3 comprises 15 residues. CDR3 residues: CASSWSMDIHNEQFF. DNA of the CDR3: TGTGCCAGCAGTTGGAGCATGGACATCCACAATGAGCAGTTCTTC.

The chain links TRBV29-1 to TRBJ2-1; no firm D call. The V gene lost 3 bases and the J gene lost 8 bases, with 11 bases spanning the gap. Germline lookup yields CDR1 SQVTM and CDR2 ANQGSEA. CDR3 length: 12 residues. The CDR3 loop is CSVERPTDEQFF. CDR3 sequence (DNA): TGCAGCGTTGAGCGACCTACGGATGAGCAGTTCTTC.

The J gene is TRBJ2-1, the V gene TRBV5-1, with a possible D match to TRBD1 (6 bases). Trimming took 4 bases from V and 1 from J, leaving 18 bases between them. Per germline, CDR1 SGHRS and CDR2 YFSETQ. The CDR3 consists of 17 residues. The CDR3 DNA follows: TGCGCCAGCAGCCCGCACCAACAGGGTTTATCCTACAATGAGCAGTTCTTC. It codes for CASSPHQQGLSYNEQFF.

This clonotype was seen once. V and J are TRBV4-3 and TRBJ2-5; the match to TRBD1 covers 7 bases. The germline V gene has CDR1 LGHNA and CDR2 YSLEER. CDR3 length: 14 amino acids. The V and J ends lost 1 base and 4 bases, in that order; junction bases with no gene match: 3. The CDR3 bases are TGCGCCAGCAGCCAAGGAAACAGGGGAGAGACCCAGTACTTC. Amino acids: CASSQGNRGETQYF.

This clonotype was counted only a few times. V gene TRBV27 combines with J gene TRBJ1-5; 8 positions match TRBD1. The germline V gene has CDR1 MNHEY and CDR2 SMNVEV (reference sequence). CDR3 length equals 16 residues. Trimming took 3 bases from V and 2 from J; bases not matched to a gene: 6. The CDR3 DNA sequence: TGTGCCAGCAGTTTCCTCGGACAGGGAGGCAATCAGCCCCAGCATTTT. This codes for CASSFLGQGGNQPQHF.

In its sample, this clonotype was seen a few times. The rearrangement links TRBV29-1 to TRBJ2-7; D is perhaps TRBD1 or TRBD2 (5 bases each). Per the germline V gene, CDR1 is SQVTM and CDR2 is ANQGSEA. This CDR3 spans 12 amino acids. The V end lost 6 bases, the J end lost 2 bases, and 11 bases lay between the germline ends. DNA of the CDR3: TGCAGCGTAGAGGGGCCAGCCTACGAGCAGTACTTC. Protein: CSVEGPAYEQYF.

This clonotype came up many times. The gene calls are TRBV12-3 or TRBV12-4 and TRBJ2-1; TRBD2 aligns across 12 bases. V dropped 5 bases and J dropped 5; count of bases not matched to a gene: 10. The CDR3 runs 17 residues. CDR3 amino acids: CASSPHGLAGRNNEQFF. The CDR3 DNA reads TGTGCCAGCAGTCCCCACGGACTAGCGGGGAGGAACAATGAGCAGTTCTTC.

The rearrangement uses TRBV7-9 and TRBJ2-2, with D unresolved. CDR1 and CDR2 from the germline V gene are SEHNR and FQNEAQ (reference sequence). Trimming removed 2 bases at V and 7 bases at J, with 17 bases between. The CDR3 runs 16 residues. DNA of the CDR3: TGTGCCAGCAGCTTAAGGGAAACCCGCTCATACGGGGAGCTGTTTTTT. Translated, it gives CASSLRETRSYGELFF.

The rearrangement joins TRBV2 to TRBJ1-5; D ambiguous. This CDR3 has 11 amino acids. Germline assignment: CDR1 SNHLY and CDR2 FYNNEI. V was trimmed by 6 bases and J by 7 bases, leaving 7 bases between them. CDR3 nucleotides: TGTGCCAGCAGGCTGGGGCAGCCCCAGCATTTT. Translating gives CASRLGQPQHF.

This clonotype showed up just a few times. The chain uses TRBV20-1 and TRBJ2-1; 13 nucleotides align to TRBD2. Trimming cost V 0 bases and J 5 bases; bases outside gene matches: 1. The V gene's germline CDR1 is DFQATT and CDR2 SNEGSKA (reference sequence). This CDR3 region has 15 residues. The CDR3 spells CSAREGTSGDNEQFF. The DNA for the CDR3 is TGCAGTGCTAGAGAGGGGACTAGCGGGGACAATGAGCAGTTCTTC.

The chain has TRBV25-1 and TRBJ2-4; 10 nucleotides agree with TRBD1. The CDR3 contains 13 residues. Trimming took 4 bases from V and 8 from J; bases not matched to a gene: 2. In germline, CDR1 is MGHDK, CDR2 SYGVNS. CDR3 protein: CASSAGTGDIQYF. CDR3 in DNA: TGTGCCAGCAGTGCCGGGACAGGGGACATTCAGTACTTC.

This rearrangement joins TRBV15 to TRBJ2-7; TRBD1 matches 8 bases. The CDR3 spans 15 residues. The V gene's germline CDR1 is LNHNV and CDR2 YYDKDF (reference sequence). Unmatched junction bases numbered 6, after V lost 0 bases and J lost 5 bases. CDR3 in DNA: TGTGCCACCAGCAGAGAATCGACAGGGGCCGACGAGCAGTACTTC. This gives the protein CATSRESTGADEQYF.

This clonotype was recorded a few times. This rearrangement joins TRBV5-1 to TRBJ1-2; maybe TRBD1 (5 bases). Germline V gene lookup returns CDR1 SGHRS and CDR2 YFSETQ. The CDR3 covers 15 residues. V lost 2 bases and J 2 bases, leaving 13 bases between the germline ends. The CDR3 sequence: CASSFRGAPNYGYTF. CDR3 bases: TGCGCCAGCAGCTTTAGGGGAGCCCCCAACTATGGCTACACCTTC.

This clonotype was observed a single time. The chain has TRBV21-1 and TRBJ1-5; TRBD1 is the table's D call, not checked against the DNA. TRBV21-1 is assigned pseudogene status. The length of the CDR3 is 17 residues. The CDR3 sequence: CASSKRKGIESNQPQHF. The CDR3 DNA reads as TGTGCCAGCAGCAAAAGGAAAGGGATTGAGAGCAATCAGCCCCAGCATTTT.

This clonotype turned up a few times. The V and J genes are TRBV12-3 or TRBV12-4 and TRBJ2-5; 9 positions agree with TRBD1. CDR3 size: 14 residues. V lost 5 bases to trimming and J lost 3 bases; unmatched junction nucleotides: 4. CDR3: CASSPTGGKETQYF. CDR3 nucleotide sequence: TGTGCCAGCAGTCCGACAGGGGGAAAAGAGACCCAGTACTTC.

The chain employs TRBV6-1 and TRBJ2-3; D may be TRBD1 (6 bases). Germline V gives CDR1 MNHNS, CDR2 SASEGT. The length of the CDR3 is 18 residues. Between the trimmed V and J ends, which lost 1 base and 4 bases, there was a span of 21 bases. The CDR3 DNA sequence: TGTGCCAGCAGTGAAGGATTCGGGCTACAGGGTAGGCCAGATACGCAGTATTTT. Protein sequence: CASSEGFGLQGRPDTQYF.

The DNA of the CDR3 is TGTGCCAGCAGGCAAACCGGGACAGGCGCCTACGAGCAGTACTTC. As protein: CASRQTGTGAYEQYF. V usage is TRBV6-1 and J usage is TRBJ2-7; 8 nucleotides agree with TRBD1. This CDR3 is 15 amino acids long. Germline loops: CDR1 MNHNS, CDR2 SASEGT. After removal of 6 bases from V and 2 bases from J, the junction contained 9 bases not matched to a gene.

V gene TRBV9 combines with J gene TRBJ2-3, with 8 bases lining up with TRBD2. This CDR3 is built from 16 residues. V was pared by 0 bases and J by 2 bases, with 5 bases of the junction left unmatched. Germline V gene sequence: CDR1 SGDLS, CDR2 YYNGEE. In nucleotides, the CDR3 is TGTGCCAGCAGCGTAGTAGGTAGCGGGGCCACAGATACGCAGTATTTT. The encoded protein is CASSVVGSGATDTQYF.

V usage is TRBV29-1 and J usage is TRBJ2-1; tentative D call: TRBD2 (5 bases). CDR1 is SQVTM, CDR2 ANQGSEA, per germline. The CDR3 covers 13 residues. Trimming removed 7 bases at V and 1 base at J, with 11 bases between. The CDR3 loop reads CSARTVSYNEQFF. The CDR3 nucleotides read TGCAGCGCTAGGACTGTATCCTACAATGAGCAGTTCTTC.

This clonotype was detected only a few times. CDR3: CSVDASGWIFNEQFF. CDR3 nucleotide sequence: TGCAGCGTTGATGCTAGCGGGTGGATCTTCAATGAGCAGTTCTTC. The rearrangement joins TRBV29-1 to TRBJ2-1; 8 bases agree with TRBD2. The CDR3 has 15 residues. J lost 6 bases, V lost 3 bases, and 10 bases had no gene match. CDR1 SQVTM and CDR2 ANQGSEA come from the germline V gene.

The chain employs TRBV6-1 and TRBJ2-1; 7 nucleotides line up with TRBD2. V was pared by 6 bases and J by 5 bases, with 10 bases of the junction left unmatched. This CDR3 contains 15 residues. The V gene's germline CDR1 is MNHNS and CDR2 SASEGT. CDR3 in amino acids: CASSPSGMTHNEQFF. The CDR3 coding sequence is TGTGCCAGCAGCCCCAGCGGGATGACCCACAATGAGCAGTTCTTC.

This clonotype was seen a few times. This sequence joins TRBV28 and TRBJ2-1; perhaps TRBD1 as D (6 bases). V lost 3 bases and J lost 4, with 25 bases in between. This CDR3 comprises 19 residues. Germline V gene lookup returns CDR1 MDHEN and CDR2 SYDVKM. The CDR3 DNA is TGTGCCAGCAGTTTTCGTTCGGCAATATCCCTTACAGGGTACAATGAGCAGTTCTTC. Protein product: CASSFRSAISLTGYNEQFF. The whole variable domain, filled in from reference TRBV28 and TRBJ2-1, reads DVKVTQSSRYLVKRTGEKVFLECVQDMDHENMFWYRQDPGLGLRLIYFSYDVKMKEKGDIPEGYSVSREKKERFSLILESASTNQTSMYLCASSFRSAISLTGYNEQFFGPGTRLTVL.

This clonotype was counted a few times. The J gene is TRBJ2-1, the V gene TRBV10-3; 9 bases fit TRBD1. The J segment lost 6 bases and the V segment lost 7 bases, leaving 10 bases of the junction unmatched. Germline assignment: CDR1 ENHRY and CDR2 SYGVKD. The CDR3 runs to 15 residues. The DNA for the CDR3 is TGTGCCATCATGGCCCCGGACAGGGGCCTCAATGAGCAGTTCTTC. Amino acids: CAIMAPDRGLNEQFF.

This CDR3 is CSVAGVQGLGKLFF. Written as DNA, the CDR3 is TGCAGCGTTGCGGGTGTCCAGGGTTTAGGAAAACTGTTTTTT. V is TRBV29-1 and J is TRBJ1-4; D is perhaps TRBD1 (5 bases). The CDR3 totals 14 residues. The germline CDR1 and CDR2 sequences are SQVTM and ANQGSEA. Trimming took 4 bases from V and 10 from J, leaving 19 bases between them.